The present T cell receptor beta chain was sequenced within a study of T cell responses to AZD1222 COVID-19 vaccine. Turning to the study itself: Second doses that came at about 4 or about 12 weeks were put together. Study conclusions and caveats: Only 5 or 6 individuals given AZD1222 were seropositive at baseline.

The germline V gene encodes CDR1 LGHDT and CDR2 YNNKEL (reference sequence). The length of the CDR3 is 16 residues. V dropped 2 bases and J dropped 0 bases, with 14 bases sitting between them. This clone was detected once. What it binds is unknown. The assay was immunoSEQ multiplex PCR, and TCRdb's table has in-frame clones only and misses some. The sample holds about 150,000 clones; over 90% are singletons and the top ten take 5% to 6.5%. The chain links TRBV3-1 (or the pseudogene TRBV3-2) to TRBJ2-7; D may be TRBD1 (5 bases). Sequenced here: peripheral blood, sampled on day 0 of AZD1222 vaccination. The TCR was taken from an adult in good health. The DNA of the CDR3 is TGTGCCAGCAGCCAATCACTGGGGCGATTCTCCTACGAGCAGTACTTC. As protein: CASSQSLGRFSYEQYF.